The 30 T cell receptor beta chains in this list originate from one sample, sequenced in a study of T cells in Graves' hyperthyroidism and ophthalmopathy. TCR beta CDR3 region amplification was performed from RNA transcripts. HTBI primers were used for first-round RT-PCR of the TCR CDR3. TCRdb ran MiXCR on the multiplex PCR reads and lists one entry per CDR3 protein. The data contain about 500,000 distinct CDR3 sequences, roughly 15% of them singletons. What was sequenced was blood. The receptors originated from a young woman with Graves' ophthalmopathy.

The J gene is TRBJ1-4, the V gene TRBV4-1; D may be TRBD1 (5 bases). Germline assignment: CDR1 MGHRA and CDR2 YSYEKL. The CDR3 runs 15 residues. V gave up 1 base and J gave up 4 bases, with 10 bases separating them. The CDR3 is CASSQGIGDNEKLFF. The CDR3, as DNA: TGCGCCAGCAGCCAAGGGATAGGGGATAATGAAAAACTGTTTTTT.

CDR3 residues: CASSVQGAPTGELFF. The CDR3 region has the DNA TGTGCCAGCAGCGTACAGGGGGCGCCCACCGGGGAGCTGTTTTTT. The chain has TRBV9 and TRBJ2-2; 8 nucleotides line up with TRBD1. The germline CDR1 and CDR2 sequences are SGDLS and YYNGEE. The CDR3 covers 15 residues. V was pared by 1 base and J by 4 bases, with 3 bases of the junction left unmatched.

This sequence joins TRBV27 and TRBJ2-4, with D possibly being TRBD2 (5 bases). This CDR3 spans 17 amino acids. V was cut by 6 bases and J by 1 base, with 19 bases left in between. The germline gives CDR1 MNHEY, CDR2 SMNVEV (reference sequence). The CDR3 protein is CASSLDGKVFAKNIQYF. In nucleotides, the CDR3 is TGTGCCAGCAGCCTGGACGGGAAGGTTTTCGCCAAAAACATTCAGTACTTC.

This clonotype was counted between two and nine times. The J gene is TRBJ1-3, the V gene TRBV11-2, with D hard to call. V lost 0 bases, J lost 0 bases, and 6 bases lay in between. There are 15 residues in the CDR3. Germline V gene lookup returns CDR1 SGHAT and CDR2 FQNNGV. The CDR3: CASSLEYHSGNTIYF. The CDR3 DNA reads TGTGCCAGCAGCTTAGAATACCACTCTGGAAACACCATATATTTT.

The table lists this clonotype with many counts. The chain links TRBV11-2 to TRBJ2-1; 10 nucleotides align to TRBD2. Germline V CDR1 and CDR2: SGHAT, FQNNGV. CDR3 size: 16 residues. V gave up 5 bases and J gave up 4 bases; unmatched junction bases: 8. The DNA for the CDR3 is TGTGCCAGCAGCACTCGGGGGACTAGCGCTTACAATGAGCAGTTCTTC. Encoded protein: CASSTRGTSAYNEQFF.

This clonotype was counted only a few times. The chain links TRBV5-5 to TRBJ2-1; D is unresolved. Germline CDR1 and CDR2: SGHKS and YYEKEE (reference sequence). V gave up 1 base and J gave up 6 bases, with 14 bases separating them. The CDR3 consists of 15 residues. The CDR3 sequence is CASSLRLESSNEQFF. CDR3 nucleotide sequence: TGTGCCAGCAGCTTGAGGCTGGAAAGCTCCAATGAGCAGTTCTTC.

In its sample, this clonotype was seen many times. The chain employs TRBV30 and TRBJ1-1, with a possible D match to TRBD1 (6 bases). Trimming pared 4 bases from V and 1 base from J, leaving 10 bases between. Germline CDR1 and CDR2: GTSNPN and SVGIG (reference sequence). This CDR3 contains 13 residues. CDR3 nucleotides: TGTGCCTGGATAAGGGGGGAGAACACTGAAGCTTTCTTT. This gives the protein CAWIRGENTEAFF.

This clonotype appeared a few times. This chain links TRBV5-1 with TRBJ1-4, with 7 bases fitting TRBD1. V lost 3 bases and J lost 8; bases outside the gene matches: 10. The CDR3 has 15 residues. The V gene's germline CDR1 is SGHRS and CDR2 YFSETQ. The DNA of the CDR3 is TGCGCCAGCAGCTCCTTACAGGGGACGGGGGAAAAACTGTTTTTT. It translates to CASSSLQGTGEKLFF.

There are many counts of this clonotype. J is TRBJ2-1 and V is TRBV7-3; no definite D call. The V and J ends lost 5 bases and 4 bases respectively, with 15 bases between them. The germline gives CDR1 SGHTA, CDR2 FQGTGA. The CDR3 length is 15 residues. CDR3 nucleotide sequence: TGTGCCAGCAGCCAGACGGTCCCAGGTTACAATGAGCAGTTCTTC. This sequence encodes CASSQTVPGYNEQFF.

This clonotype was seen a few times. The CDR3 protein is CAISSPGQGSLTYEQYF. For the CDR3, the DNA is TGTGCCATCAGTTCCCCGGGACAGGGGTCCCTTACCTACGAGCAGTACTTC. The chain carries TRBV10-3 and TRBJ2-7, with 10 bases lining up with TRBD1. This CDR3 spans 17 amino acids. J was trimmed by 2 bases and V by 5 bases; bases with no gene match: 12. Germline V gene sequence: CDR1 ENHRY, CDR2 SYGVKD.

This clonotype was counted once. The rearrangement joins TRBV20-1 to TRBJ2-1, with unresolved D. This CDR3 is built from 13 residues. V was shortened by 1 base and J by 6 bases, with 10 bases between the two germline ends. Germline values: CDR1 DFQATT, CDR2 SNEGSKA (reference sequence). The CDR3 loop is CSARGASPNEQFF. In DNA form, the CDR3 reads TGCAGTGCTAGAGGGGCCAGCCCCAATGAGCAGTTCTTC.

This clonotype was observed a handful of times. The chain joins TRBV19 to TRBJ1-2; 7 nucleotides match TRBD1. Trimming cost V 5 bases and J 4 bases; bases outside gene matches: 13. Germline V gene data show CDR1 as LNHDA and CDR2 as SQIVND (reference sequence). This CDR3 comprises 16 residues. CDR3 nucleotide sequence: TGTGCCAGTAGTCCCACAGGGGAGGGGGCCATCTATGGCTACACCTTC. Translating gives CASSPTGEGAIYGYTF.

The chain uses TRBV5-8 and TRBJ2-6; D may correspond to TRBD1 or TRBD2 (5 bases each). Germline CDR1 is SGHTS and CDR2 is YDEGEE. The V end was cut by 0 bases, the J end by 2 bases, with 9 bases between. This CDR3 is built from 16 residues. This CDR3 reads CASSLGWDPGANVLTF. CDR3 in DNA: TGTGCCAGCAGCTTGGGTTGGGACCCTGGGGCCAACGTCCTGACTTTC.

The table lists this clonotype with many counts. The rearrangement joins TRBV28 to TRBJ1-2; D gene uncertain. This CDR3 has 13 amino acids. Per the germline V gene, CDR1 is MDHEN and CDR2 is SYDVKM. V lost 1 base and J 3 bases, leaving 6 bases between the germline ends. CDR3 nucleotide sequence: TGTGCCAGCAGTTTATTGCCTGACTATGGCTACACCTTC. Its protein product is CASSLLPDYGYTF.

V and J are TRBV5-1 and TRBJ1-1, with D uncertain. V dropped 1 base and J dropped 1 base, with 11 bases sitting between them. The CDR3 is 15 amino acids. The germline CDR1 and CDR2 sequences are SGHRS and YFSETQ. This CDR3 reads CASSLSRLKNTEAFF. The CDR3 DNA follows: TGCGCCAGCAGCTTGAGTCGACTCAAGAACACTGAAGCTTTCTTT.

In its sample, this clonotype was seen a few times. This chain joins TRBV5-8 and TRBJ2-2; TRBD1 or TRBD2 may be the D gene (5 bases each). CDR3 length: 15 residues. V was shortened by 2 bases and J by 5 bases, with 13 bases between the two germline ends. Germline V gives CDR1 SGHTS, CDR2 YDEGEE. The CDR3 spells CASSLWGKGTGELFF. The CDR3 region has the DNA TGTGCCAGCAGCTTATGGGGGAAGGGAACCGGGGAGCTGTTTTTT.

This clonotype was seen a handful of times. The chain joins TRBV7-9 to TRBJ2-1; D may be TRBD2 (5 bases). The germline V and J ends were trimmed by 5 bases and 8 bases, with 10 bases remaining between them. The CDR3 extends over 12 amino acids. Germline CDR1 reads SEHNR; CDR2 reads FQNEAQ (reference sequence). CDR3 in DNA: TGTGCCAGCAGCCCTCCGCGGGATGAGCAGTTCTTC. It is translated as CASSPPRDEQFF.

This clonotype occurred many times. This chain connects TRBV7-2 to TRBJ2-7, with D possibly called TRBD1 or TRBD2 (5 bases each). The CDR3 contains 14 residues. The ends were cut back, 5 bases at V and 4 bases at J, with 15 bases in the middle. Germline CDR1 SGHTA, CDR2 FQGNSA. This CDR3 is CASSKPGPDYEQYF. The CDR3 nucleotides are TGTGCCAGCAGCAAACCGGGGCCCGATTACGAGCAGTACTTC.

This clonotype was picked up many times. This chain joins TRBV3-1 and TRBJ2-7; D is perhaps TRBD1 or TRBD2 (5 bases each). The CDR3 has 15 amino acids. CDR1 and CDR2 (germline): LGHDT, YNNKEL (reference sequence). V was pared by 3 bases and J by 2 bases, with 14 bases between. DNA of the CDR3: TGTGCCAGCAGCCAGTCGCCCGGGGCCCCCTACGAGCAGTACTTC. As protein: CASSQSPGAPYEQYF.

The CDR3 is CSVGYSSYNEQFF. The DNA of the CDR3 is TGCAGCGTGGGTTATAGCTCCTACAATGAGCAGTTCTTC. The V and J genes are TRBV29-1 and TRBJ2-1; no clear D gene. The CDR3 has 13 amino acids. CDR1 is SQVTM, CDR2 ANQGSEA, per germline. V was clipped by 6 bases and J by 0 bases, with 9 bases between them.

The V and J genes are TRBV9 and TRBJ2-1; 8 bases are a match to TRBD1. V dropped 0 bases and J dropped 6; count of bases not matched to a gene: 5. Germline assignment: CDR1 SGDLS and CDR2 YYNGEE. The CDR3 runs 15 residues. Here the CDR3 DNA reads TGTGCCAGCAGCGTAGCTACGCAGGGGGCCAATGAGCAGTTCTTC. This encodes CASSVATQGANEQFF. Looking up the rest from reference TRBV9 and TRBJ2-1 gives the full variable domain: DSGVTQTPKHLITATGQRVTLRCSPRSGDLSVYWYQQSLDQGLQFLIQYYNGEERAKGNILERFSAQQFPDLHSELNLSSLELGDSALYFCASSVATQGANEQFFGPGTRLTVL.

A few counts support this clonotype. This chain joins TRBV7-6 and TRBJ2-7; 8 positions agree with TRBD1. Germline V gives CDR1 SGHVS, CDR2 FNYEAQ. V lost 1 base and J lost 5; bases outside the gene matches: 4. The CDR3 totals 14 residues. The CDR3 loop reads CASSLGTGSNEQYF. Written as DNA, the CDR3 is TGTGCCAGCAGCTTAGGGACAGGGAGCAACGAGCAGTACTTC.

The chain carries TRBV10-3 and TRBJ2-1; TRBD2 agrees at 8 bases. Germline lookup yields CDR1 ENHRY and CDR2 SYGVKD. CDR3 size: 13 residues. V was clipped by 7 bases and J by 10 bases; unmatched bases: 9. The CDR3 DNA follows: TGTGCCATCACTAAAGCGACTAGCGTGGAGCAGTTCTTC. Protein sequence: CAITKATSVEQFF.

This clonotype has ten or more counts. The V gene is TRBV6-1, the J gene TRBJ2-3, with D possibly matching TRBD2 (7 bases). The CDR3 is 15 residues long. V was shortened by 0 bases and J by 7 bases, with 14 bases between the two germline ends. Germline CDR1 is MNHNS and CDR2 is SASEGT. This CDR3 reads CASSEAGGPIYTQYF. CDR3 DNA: TGTGCCAGCAGTGAAGCGGGGGGGCCGATTTATACGCAGTATTTT.

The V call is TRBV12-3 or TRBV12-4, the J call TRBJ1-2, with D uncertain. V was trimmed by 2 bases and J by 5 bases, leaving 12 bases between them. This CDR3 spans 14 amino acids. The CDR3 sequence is CASSLSPGVYGYTF. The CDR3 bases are TGTGCCAGCAGTTTATCCCCAGGCGTATATGGCTACACCTTC.

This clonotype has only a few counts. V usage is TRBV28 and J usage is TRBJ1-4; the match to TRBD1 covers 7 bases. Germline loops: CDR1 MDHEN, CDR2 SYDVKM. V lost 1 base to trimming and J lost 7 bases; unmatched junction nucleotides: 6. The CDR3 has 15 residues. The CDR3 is CASSLSRQGREKLFF. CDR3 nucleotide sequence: TGTGCCAGCAGTTTATCGCGACAGGGACGTGAAAAACTGTTTTTT.

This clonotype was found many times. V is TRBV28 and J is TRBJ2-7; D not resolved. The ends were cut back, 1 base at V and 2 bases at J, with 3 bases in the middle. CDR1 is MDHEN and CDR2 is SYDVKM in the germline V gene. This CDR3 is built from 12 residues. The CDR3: CASSLSPYEQYF. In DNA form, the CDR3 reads TGTGCCAGCAGTTTATCGCCCTACGAGCAGTACTTC.

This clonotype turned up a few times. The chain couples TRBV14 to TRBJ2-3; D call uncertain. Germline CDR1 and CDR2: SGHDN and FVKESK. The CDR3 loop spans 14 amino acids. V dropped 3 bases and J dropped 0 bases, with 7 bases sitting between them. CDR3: CASSHLPSTDTQYF. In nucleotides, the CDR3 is TGTGCCAGCAGCCACTTACCTAGCACAGATACGCAGTATTTT. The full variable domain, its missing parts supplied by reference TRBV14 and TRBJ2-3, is EAGVTQFPSHSVIEKGQTVTLRCDPISGHDNLYWYRRVMGKEIKFLLHFVKESKQDESGMPNNRFLAERTGGTYSTLKVQPAELEDSGVYFCASSHLPSTDTQYFGPGTRLTVL.

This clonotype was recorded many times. DNA of the CDR3: TGTGCCAGCAGTTGCTGGGGACCGATTAGCACAGATACGCAGTATTTT. It translates to CASSCWGPISTDTQYF. The chain links TRBV12-3 or TRBV12-4 to TRBJ2-3; tentatively, D is TRBD1 or TRBD2 (5 bases each). Trimming shortened V by 4 bases and J by 0 bases, and 14 bases separated the two germline ends. The CDR3 consists of 16 residues.

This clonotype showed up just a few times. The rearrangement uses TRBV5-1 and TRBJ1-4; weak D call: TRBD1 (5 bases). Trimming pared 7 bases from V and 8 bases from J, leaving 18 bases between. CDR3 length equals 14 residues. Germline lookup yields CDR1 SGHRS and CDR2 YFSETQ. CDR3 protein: CASRSGQGNEKLFF. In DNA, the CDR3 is TGCGCCAGCCGATCAGGGCAGGGCAACGAAAAACTGTTTTTT.